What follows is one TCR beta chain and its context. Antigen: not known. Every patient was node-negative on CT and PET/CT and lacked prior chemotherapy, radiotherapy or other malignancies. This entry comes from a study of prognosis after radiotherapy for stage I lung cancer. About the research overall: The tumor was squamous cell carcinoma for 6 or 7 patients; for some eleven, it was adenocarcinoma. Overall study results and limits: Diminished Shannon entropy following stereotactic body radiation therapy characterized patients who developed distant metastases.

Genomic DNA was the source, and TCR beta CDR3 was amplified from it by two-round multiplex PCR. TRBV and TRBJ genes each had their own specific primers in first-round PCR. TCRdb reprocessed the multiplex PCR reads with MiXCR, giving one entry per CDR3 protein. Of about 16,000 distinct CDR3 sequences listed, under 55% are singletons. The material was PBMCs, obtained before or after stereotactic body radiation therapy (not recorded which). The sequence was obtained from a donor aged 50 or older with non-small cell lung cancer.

CDR3 amino acids: CSVVGGNRVGDTQYF. The CDR3 DNA reads as TGCAGCGTTGTTGGTGGGAACAGGGTGGGAGATACGCAGTATTTT. The chain carries TRBV29-1 and TRBJ2-3, with D maybe TRBD1 (6 bases). Germline CDR1 reads SQVTM; CDR2 reads ANQGSEA. The CDR3 sequence is 15 residues long. Trimming removed 4 bases at V and 5 bases at J, with 19 bases between.